These T cell receptor beta chains were read from a single sample in a study of control samples from healthy donors and cancer patients. Sequencing used immunoSEQ multiplex PCR; TCRdb keeps in-frame clones, though not all of them. Of about 25,000 clones listed, approximately 85% are singletons. Sequenced material: PBMCs. Source of these receptors: a woman aged 55-69 years with head and neck cancer. CDR3s include the opening cysteine and the closing phenylalanine or tryptophan. Not all rows give a size; the values are once, few, many and, for expanded clones, a class.

V gene	clone size	J gene	CDR3 protein
TRBV29-1	NA	TRBJ1-1	CSGTGVGNTEAFF
TRBV5-5	NA	TRBJ2-2	CASSALGNTGELFF
TRBV3-1/TRBV3-2	NA	TRBJ1-1	CASSLGQGILNTEAFF
TRBV18	once	TRBJ2-7	CASSPSDAQYYEQYF
TRBV11-2	NA	TRBJ2-1	CASSSLAGARNEQFF
TRBV29-1	NA	TRBJ2-3	CSVEENRGRGLGSTDTQYF
TRBV6-2/TRBV6-3	few	TRBJ2-7	CASSSGTSTYEQYF
TRBV21-1	NA	TRBJ1-2	CASSKVGSWYNYREADYGYTF
TRBV6-6	few	TRBJ2-1	CASSYRPNNEQFF
TRBV4-1	NA	TRBJ2-2	CASSRTGPRAGELFF
TRBV2	NA	TRBJ1-1	CASSQGIEAFF
TRBV13	NA	TRBJ1-1	CASSLGLRGNTEAFF
TRBV4-3	NA	TRBJ1-2	CAGSLQGLVGYTF
TRBV12-3/TRBV12-4	NA	TRBJ2-5	CASSLSGQETQYF
TRBV7-2	NA	TRBJ1-2	CASSPVGQEIYGYTF
TRBV29-1	NA	TRBJ1-2	CSVEDQNGYTF
TRBV11-3	NA	TRBJ2-5	CASSAGGLSETQYF
TRBV5-1	NA	TRBJ1-2	CASSLAGPRWGYTF
TRBV6-5	NA	TRBJ1-6	CASSSLDRGNSPLHF
TRBV5-4	NA	TRBJ1-2	CASSSGQNNNYGYTF
TRBV19	NA	TRBJ1-1	CASSVIQGEAFF
TRBV7-2	NA	TRBJ1-2	CASSPQTGGYGYTF
TRBV30	NA	TRBJ1-6	CAWSVQGGSYNSPLHF
TRBV6-2/TRBV6-3	NA	TRBJ2-7	CASSYSDSSYEQYF
TRBV5-4	NA	TRBJ2-7	CASSSGDDYEQYF
TRBV7-2	NA	TRBJ1-5	CASSPSGGSNQPQHF